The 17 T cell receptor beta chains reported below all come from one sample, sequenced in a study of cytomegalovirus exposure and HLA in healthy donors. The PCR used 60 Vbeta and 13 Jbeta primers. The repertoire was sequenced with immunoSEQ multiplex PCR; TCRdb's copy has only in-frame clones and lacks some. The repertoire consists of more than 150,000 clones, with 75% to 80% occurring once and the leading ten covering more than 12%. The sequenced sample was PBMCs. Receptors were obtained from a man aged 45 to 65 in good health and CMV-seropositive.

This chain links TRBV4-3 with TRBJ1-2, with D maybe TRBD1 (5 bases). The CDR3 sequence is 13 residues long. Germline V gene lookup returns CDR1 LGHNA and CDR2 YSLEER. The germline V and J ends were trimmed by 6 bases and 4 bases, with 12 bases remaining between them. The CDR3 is CASSLLGGYGYTF. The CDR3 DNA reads TGCGCCAGCAGTTTATTGGGGGGCTATGGCTACACCTTC.

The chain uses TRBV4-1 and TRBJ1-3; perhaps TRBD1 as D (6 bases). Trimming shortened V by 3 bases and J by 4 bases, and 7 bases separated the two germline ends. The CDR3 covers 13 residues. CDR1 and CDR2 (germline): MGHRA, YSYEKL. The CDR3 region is CASSQGTGNTIYF. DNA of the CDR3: TGCGCCAGCAGCCAGGGGACAGGAAACACCATATATTTT.

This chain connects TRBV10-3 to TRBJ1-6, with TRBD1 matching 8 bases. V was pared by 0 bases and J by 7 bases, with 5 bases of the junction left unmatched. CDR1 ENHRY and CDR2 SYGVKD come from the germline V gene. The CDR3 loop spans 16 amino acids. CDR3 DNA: TGTGCCATCAGTGAGTCGGACAGGGTTAAGAATTCACCCCTCCACTTT. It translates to CAISESDRVKNSPLHF.

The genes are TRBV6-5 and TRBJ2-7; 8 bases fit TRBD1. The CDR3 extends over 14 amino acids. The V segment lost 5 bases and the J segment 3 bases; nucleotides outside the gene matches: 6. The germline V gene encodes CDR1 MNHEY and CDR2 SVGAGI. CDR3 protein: CASSTRTGSYEQYF. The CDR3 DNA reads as TGTGCCAGCAGTACCCGGACAGGGAGCTACGAGCAGTACTTC.

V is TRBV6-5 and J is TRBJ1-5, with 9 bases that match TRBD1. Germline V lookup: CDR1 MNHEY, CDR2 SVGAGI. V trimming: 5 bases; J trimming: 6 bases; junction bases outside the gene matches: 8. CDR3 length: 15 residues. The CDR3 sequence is CASSRGQGPGQPQHF. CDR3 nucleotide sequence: TGTGCCAGCAGTAGGGGACAGGGCCCGGGTCAGCCCCAGCATTTT.

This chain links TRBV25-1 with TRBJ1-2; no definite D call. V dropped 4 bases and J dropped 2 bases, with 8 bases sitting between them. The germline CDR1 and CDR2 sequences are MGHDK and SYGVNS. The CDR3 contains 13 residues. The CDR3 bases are TGTGCCAGCAGTGGATACGGGAACTATGGCTACACCTTC. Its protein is CASSGYGNYGYTF.

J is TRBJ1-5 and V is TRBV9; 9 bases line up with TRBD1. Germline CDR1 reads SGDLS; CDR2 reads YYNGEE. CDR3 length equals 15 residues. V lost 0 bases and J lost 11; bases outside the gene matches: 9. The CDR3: CASSVGDRDRVTQHF. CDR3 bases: TGTGCCAGCAGCGTAGGGGACAGGGACAGAGTGACCCAGCATTTT.

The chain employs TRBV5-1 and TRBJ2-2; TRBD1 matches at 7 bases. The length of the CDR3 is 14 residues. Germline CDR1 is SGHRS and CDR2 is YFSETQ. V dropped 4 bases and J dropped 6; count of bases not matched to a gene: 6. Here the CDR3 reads CASSADRESGELFF. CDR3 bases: TGCGCCAGCAGCGCTGACAGGGAATCCGGGGAGCTGTTTTTT.

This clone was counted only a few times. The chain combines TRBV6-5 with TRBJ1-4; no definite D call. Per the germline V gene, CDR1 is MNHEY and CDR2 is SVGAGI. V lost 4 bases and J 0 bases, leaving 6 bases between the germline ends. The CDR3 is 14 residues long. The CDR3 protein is CASSSPATNEKLFF. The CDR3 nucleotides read TGTGCCAGCAGTTCCCCTGCAACTAATGAAAAACTGTTTTTT.

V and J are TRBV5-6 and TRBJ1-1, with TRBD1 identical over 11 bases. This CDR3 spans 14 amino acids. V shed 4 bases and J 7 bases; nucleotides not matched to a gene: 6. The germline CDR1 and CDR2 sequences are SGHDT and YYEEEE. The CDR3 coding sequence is TGTGCCAGCAGCGTCGGGACAGGGGGGGTTGAAGCTTTCTTT. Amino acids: CASSVGTGGVEAFF.

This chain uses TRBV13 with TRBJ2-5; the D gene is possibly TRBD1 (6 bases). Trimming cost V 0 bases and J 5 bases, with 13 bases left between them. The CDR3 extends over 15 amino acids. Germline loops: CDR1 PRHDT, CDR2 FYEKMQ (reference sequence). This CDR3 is CASSLGQGILETQYF. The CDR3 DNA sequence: TGTGCCAGCAGCTTAGGGCAGGGGATTTTGGAGACCCAGTACTTC.

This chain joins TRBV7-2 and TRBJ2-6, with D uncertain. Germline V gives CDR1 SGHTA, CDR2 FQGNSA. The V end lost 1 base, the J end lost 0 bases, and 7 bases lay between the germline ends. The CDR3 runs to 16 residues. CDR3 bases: TGTGCCAGCAGCTTAGTGGCAAGCTCTGGGGCCAACGTCCTGACTTTC. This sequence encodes CASSLVASSGANVLTF. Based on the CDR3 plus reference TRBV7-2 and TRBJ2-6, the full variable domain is GAGVSQSPSNKVTEKGKDVELRCDPISGHTALYWYRQSLGQGLEFLIYFQGNSAPDKSGLPSDRFSAERTGGSVSTLTIQRTQQEDSAVYLCASSLVASSGANVLTFGAGSRLTVL.

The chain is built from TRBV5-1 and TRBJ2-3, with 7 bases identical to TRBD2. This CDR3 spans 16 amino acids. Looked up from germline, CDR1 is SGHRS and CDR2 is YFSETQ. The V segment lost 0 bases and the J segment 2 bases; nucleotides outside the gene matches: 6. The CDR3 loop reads CASSLAAGVSTDTQYF. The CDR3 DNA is TGCGCCAGCAGCTTGGCGGCGGGGGTCTCCACAGATACGCAGTATTTT.

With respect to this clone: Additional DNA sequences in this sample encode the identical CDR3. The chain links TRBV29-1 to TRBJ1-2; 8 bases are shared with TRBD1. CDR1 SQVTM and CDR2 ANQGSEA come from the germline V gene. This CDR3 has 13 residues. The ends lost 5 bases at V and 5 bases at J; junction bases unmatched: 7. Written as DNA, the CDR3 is TGCAGCGTTCAGGGCGGACAGGGTTATGGCTACACCTTC. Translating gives CSVQGGQGYGYTF.

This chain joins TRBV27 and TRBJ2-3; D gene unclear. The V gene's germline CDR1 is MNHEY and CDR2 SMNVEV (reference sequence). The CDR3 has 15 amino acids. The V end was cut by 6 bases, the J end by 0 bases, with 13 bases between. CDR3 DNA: TGTGCCAGCAGCGACATTACAACTAGCACAGATACGCAGTATTTT. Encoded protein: CASSDITTSTDTQYF.

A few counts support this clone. CDR3 DNA: TGTGCCAGCTCGGTCGGGACAGGATTAGTCGATGAGCAGTTCTTC. It codes for CASSVGTGLVDEQFF. The chain combines TRBV6-5 with TRBJ2-1; 8 bases are shared with TRBD1. Germline trimming cut 8 bases from V and 8 bases from J; bases unmatched to any gene: 14. The CDR3 sequence is 15 residues long. Germline lookup yields CDR1 MNHEY and CDR2 SVGAGI.

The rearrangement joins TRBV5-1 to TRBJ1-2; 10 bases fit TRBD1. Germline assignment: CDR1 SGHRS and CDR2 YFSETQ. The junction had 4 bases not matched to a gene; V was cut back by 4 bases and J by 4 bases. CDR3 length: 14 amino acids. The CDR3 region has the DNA TGCGCCAGCAGCCAACGGACAGGGGGCTATGGCTACACCTTC. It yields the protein CASSQRTGGYGYTF.